Below are 27 T cell receptor beta chains sequenced from a single sample in a study of blood T cell repertoires in COVID-19. Some clones are missing from TCRdb's copy, which holds only in-frame ones; the method was immunoSEQ multiplex PCR. This sample carries 400,000 to 500,000 clones, roughly 90% of them seen once, and the ten largest clones take around 1.9%. The sequenced sample was PBMCs or T cells enriched from blood (not recorded which). These TCRs come from a woman in her thirties or forties who had recovered from COVID-19.

The sample holds one count of this clone. The chain employs TRBV27 and TRBJ2-7; D uncertain. Trimming removed 0 bases from V and 6 bases from J, with 15 bases in between. This CDR3 is built from 15 residues. In germline, CDR1 is MNHEY, CDR2 SMNVEV (reference sequence). The CDR3 coding sequence is TGTGCCAGCAGTTTATCCCCCCACCAGGCCCTCGAGCAGTACTTC. Amino acid sequence: CASSLSPHQALEQYF.

This chain links TRBV19 with TRBJ1-4; possible D gene TRBD1, 5 bases. This CDR3 comprises 16 residues. CDR1 and CDR2 from the germline V gene are LNHDA and SQIVND (reference sequence). V lost 6 bases and J 8 bases, leaving 22 bases between the germline ends. This chain's CDR3 is CASSPTWGVRIEKLFF. CDR3 sequence (DNA): TGTGCCAGTAGCCCAACGTGGGGGGTAAGGATAGAAAAACTGTTTTTT.

The CDR3 DNA is TGTGCCAGCAGTTCTACGACAGACTATGGCTACACCTTC. This gives the protein CASSSTTDYGYTF. The V call is TRBV6-5, the J call TRBJ1-2, with D perhaps TRBD1 (5 bases). Germline CDR1 MNHEY, CDR2 SVGAGI. The CDR3 runs 13 residues. V lost 4 bases, J lost 3 bases, and 9 bases lay in between.

The chain combines TRBV4-1 with TRBJ1-1, with TRBD1 matching 12 bases. V lost 3 bases to trimming and J lost 0 bases; unmatched junction nucleotides: 8. The CDR3 is 18 amino acids. The germline V gene has CDR1 MGHRA and CDR2 YSYEKL. The CDR3, as DNA: TGCGCCAGCAGCCACAGGGGGGGACAGGGGGCTTTGAACACTGAAGCTTTCTTT. It yields the protein CASSHRGGQGALNTEAFF.

The chain joins TRBV24-1 to TRBJ2-3, with D possibly TRBD2 on 5 matching bases. Germline V CDR1 and CDR2: KGHDR, SFDVKD. The V gene lost 2 bases and the J gene lost 2 bases, with 13 bases spanning the gap. The length of the CDR3 is 16 residues. The CDR3 loop reads CATSDSSSGYTDTQYF. In DNA form, the CDR3 reads TGTGCCACCAGTGATTCTTCCAGCGGATACACAGATACGCAGTATTTT.

The chain employs TRBV2 and TRBJ1-1; TRBD1 agrees at 9 bases. The CDR3 totals 16 residues. Germline V CDR1 and CDR2: SNHLY, FYNNEI. V lost 6 bases to trimming and J lost 1 base; unmatched junction nucleotides: 9. CDR3 residues: CASRGGQGRTNTEAFF. CDR3 sequence (DNA): TGTGCCAGCAGAGGGGGACAGGGACGAACGAACACTGAAGCTTTCTTT.

The chain recombines TRBV4-3 with TRBJ1-2, with a weak D call TRBD1 (5 bases). The CDR3 runs 16 residues. V lost 0 bases and J 4 bases, leaving 15 bases between the germline ends. Per the germline V gene, CDR1 is LGHNA and CDR2 is YSLEER. The CDR3 region has the DNA TGCGCCAGCAGCCAAGATGCAAGACAGACCATCTATGGCTACACCTTC. Protein product: CASSQDARQTIYGYTF.

This clone was detected once. This chain uses TRBV12-5 with TRBJ2-6; D is ambiguous. The CDR3 is 16 residues long. CDR1 is LGHNT, CDR2 FRNRAP, per germline. Trimming took 1 base from V and 0 from J, leaving 7 bases between them. This CDR3 is CASGLAYSSGANVLTF. The CDR3 DNA reads TGTGCTAGTGGTTTGGCTTACAGCTCTGGGGCCAACGTCCTGACTTTC.

The V call is TRBV4-1, the J call TRBJ2-1, with 11 bases fitting TRBD2. The V segment lost 2 bases and the J segment 5 bases; nucleotides outside the gene matches: 8. The CDR3 has 17 residues. Germline V lookup: CDR1 MGHRA, CDR2 YSYEKL. CDR3 coding DNA: TGCGCCAGCAGCCAAAGGATACTAGCGGGAGTCGACAATGAGCAGTTCTTC. Translating it yields CASSQRILAGVDNEQFF.

This rearrangement joins TRBV11-2 to TRBJ2-1; 11 nucleotides align to TRBD2. V dropped 8 bases and J dropped 10; count of bases not matched to a gene: 19. Germline lookup yields CDR1 SGHAT and CDR2 FQNNGV. This CDR3 spans 17 amino acids. The CDR3: CASGYHRGTSGSTEQFF. The CDR3 coding sequence is TGTGCCAGCGGTTATCATAGGGGGACTAGCGGCTCAACGGAGCAGTTCTTC.

For the CDR3, the DNA is TGCGCCAGCAGCTTACAGGGGGCAGGCTACTCTGGCTACACCTTC. It specifies CASSLQGAGYSGYTF. The V gene is TRBV5-1, the J gene TRBJ1-2, with 9 positions matching TRBD1. Germline V gene lookup returns CDR1 SGHRS and CDR2 YFSETQ. V lost 2 bases, J lost 7 bases, and 9 bases stayed unmatched. This CDR3 is built from 15 residues.

This sequence joins TRBV5-6 and TRBJ1-2; tentatively, D is TRBD1 (6 bases). This CDR3 contains 15 residues. Germline V gives CDR1 SGHDT, CDR2 YYEEEE. V lost 4 bases and J 1 base, leaving 14 bases between the germline ends. DNA of the CDR3: TGTGCCAGCAGCCCGGACGGCAGGGGTAACTATGGCTACACCTTC. Residues: CASSPDGRGNYGYTF.

The chain joins TRBV18 to TRBJ2-6; 9 bases are shared with TRBD1. Per the germline V gene, CDR1 is KGHSH and CDR2 is LQKENI. Trimming at V came to 5 bases and at J to 1 base, leaving 6 bases not matched to a gene. The CDR3 runs 17 residues. The chain's CDR3 is CASSTTGGGSGANVLTF. CDR3 sequence (DNA): TGTGCCAGCTCAACCACAGGGGGCGGATCTGGGGCCAACGTCCTGACTTTC.

J is TRBJ2-3 and V is TRBV24-1, with 12 nucleotides matching TRBD2. Germline V CDR1 and CDR2: KGHDR, SFDVKD. This CDR3 is 19 amino acids long. V dropped 2 bases and J dropped 6; count of bases not matched to a gene: 14. The CDR3 sequence: CATSDYRATSSGRVDTQYF. The DNA of the CDR3 is TGTGCCACCAGTGATTACAGAGCCACCTCTAGCGGGAGGGTGGATACGCAGTATTTT.

The chain is built from TRBV5-6 and TRBJ1-2; D is unresolved. CDR1 and CDR2 from the germline V gene are SGHDT and YYEEEE. The CDR3 consists of 17 residues. V was clipped by 0 bases and J by 0 bases, with 15 bases between them. CDR3 region: CASSLEEFIEPNYGYTF. CDR3 nucleotide sequence: TGTGCCAGCAGCTTGGAGGAGTTCATAGAACCTAACTATGGCTACACCTTC.

Written as DNA, the CDR3 is TGTGCCAGCAGTACTGGATCCGGGATGGACGAGCAGTACTTC. Residues: CASSTGSGMDEQYF. J is TRBJ2-7 and V is TRBV2; TRBD2 is a possible D gene (5 bases). Germline V gene data show CDR1 as SNHLY and CDR2 as FYNNEI. The CDR3 extends over 14 amino acids. Trimming took 5 bases from V and 5 from J, leaving 16 bases between them.

CDR3 coding DNA: TGTGCCAGCTCACCAGCAGGGCGGTGGGGCACTGAAGCTTTCTTT. As protein: CASSPAGRWGTEAFF. This rearrangement joins TRBV18 to TRBJ1-1; D is possibly TRBD1 (5 bases). The length of the CDR3 is 15 residues. Germline assignment: CDR1 KGHSH and CDR2 LQKENI. V was shortened by 2 bases and J by 4 bases, with 14 bases between the two germline ends.

V usage is TRBV7-9 and J usage is TRBJ2-1; 9 bases fit TRBD2. The CDR3 length is 16 residues. From germline, CDR1 is SEHNR and CDR2 FQNEAQ (reference sequence). With 6 bases clipped from V and 6 bases from J, the junction kept 12 bases outside the gene matches. CDR3 DNA sequence: TGTGCCAGCAGAACCGGGAGGCGGGAGGGTGGCAATGAGCAGTTCTTC. Its protein product is CASRTGRREGGNEQFF.

The V gene is TRBV4-1, the J gene TRBJ2-7, with 7 bases that match TRBD2. This CDR3 is built from 15 residues. Germline-derived CDR1 and CDR2 are MGHRA and YSYEKL. V lost 5 bases to trimming and J lost 2 bases; unmatched junction nucleotides: 9. CDR3 residues: CASSSLAARPYEQYF. As DNA, the CDR3 is TGCGCCAGCAGCTCCCTAGCGGCAAGACCCTACGAGCAGTACTTC.

The V call is TRBV28, the J call TRBJ1-3; TRBD1 is a possible D gene (5 bases). This CDR3 contains 14 residues. Trimming removed 7 bases from V and 3 bases from J, with 13 bases in between. Germline assignment: CDR1 MDHEN and CDR2 SYDVKM. The CDR3 nucleotides read TGTGCCAGCACCCGGGGAGGGGTTGGAAACACCATATATTTT. Amino acid sequence: CASTRGGVGNTIYF.

The rearrangement joins TRBV5-1 to TRBJ1-1; D not certain. Deletions cut 1 base from V and 1 base from J, with 8 bases between. The CDR3 contains 14 residues. Germline CDR1 reads SGHRS; CDR2 reads YFSETQ. CDR3 residues: CASSLSVTNTEAFF. The CDR3 region has the DNA TGCGCCAGCAGCTTGTCGGTCACGAACACTGAAGCTTTCTTT.

The rearrangement joins TRBV7-2 to TRBJ2-3; 8 bases are a match to TRBD1. J lost 4 bases, V lost 3 bases, and 9 bases had no gene match. Germline CDR1 reads SGHTA; CDR2 reads FQGNSA. This CDR3 spans 16 amino acids. Here the CDR3 DNA reads TGTGCCAGCAGCTTGGTTACAGGGGGATTTGCAGATACGCAGTATTTT. Encoded protein: CASSLVTGGFADTQYF.

The V call is TRBV29-1, the J call TRBJ1-1; D uncertain. The CDR3 extends over 15 amino acids. The germline CDR1 and CDR2 sequences are SQVTM and ANQGSEA. V was trimmed by 4 bases and J by 4 bases, leaving 19 bases between them. The CDR3 is CSVVYGPPAGTEAFF. The CDR3 region has the DNA TGCAGCGTTGTTTACGGACCCCCAGCGGGCACTGAAGCTTTCTTT.

The chain carries TRBV6-6 and TRBJ1-5; D unresolved. This CDR3 has 13 amino acids. V gave up 2 bases and J gave up 4 bases, with 6 bases separating them. CDR1 and CDR2 from the germline V gene are MNHNY and SVGAGI (reference sequence). CDR3 sequence: CASSYEPNQPQHF. In DNA, the CDR3 is TGTGCCAGCAGTTACGAGCCTAATCAGCCCCAGCATTTT.

The chain is built from TRBV19 and TRBJ1-5; D unresolved. The V end was cut by 1 base, the J end by 1 base, with 8 bases between. The CDR3 length is 15 residues. CDR1 LNHDA and CDR2 SQIVND come from the germline V gene (reference sequence). CDR3 in amino acids: CASSIVGGSNQPQHF. The CDR3 coding sequence is TGTGCCAGTAGTATAGTAGGCGGCAGCAATCAGCCCCAGCATTTT.

The V and J genes are TRBV7-2 and TRBJ1-2, with a weak D call TRBD1 (5 bases). The CDR3 is 15 amino acids. V was shortened by 0 bases and J by 2 bases, with 10 bases between the two germline ends. Germline lookup yields CDR1 SGHTA and CDR2 FQGNSA. CDR3 nucleotides: TGTGCCAGCAGCTTAGCGCGGGGCAGGAACTATGGCTACACCTTC. Protein sequence: CASSLARGRNYGYTF. Full variable domain (rest looked up from reference TRBV7-2 and TRBJ1-2): GAGVSQSPSNKVTEKGKDVELRCDPISGHTALYWYRQSLGQGLEFLIYFQGNSAPDKSGLPSDRFSAERTGGSVSTLTIQRTQQEDSAVYLCASSLARGRNYGYTFGSGTRLTVV.

The gene calls are TRBV19 and TRBJ2-2; 8 bases align to TRBD2. The germline V gene encodes CDR1 LNHDA and CDR2 SQIVND (reference sequence). Trimming removed 4 bases from V and 7 bases from J; junction bases left unmatched: 5. This CDR3 is 14 amino acids long. CDR3 region: CASSTGLAVGELFF. Written as DNA, the CDR3 is TGTGCCAGTAGTACAGGACTAGCCGTCGGGGAGCTGTTTTTT.